This T cell receptor beta chain emerged from a study of radiation and T cells in renal cell carcinoma. Clones were sequenced by immunoSEQ multiplex PCR, and TCRdb holds only the in-frame ones, with some missing. The sample lists approximately 150,000 clones, 88% occurring once. Time point described: baseline pretreatment blood. Specified treatment: 15 Gy SBRT to primary tumor, nephrectomy 4 weeks later. Per germline, CDR1 SGHVS and CDR2 FQNEAQ. V was cut by 3 bases and J by 0 bases, with 5 bases left in between. The CDR3 extends over 13 amino acids. The rearrangement links TRBV7-8 to TRBJ1-1; no definite D call. The origin of this receptor is a woman in her 70s with renal cell carcinoma. The specimen was blood, collected from a patient whose treatment included radiotherapy and nephrectomy. In DNA form, the CDR3 reads TGTGCCAGCAGCTTCGGCATGAACACTGAAGCTTTCTTT. It encodes CASSFGMNTEAFF.